Listed below are T cell receptor beta chains from one sample, sequenced in a study of tumor-infiltrating lymphocytes in localized non-small cell lung cancer. Produced via immunoSEQ multiplex PCR; TCRdb's table is partial and in-frame only. Seen here are tens of thousands of clones, approximately 70% observed once, and the top ten hold about 14%. Sequenced sample: lung tumor tissue. The receptors derive from a human donor with non-small cell lung cancer. Both conserved end residues are part of each CDR3. A D gene is named only where the DNA matches it firmly. Some rows mark clone size as missing; the rest say once, few, many or name a class of expanded clone.

j_call d_call v_call clone_size cdr3_aa cdr3_nt
TRBJ2-1 TRBD2 TRBV7-6 NA CASSSTSGRYNEQFF TGTGCCAGCAGCTCTACTAGCGGGAGATACAATGAGCAGTTCTTC
TRBJ2-2 NA TRBV2 NA CASSRDRPWGTGELFF TGTGCCAGCAGTCGTGACAGGCCTTGGGGCACCGGGGAGCTGTTTTTT
TRBJ1-3 NA TRBV7-9 NA CASSIAGGGSGNTIYF TGTGCCAGCAGCATCGCGGGAGGAGGGTCTGGAAACACCATATATTTT
TRBJ2-7 NA TRBV28 NA CASSSTPGYEQYF TGTGCCAGCTCCTCGACCCCCGGGTACGAGCAGTACTTC
TRBJ1-5 NA TRBV21-1 NA CASSKDRGPWQPQHF TGTGCCAGCAGCAAGGACAGGGGGCCCTGGCAGCCCCAGCATTTT
TRBJ2-5 TRBD2 TRBV18 NA CASSSYTSGSGETQYF TGTGCCAGCTCATCTTATACTAGCGGGAGTGGGGAGACCCAGTACTTC
TRBJ2-2 NA TRBV14 once CASSQGIPQFLPDTGELFF TGTGCCAGCAGCCAAGGAATTCCCCAATTTCTCCCGGACACCGGGGAGCTGTTTTTT
TRBJ1-3 NA TRBV7-2 once CASSFFSGNTIYF TGTGCCAGCAGCTTCTTCTCTGGAAACACCATATATTTT
TRBJ2-7 TRBD1 TRBV25-1 NA CATLNTGAYEQYF TGTGCCACTCTTAATACAGGGGCCTACGAGCAGTACTTC
TRBJ1-2 NA TRBV5-6 NA CASSLGDNYYGYTF TGTGCCAGCAGCTTGGGGGACAACTACTATGGCTACACCTTC
TRBJ1-2 NA TRBV7-9 few CASSPSGGGGYGYTF TGTGCCAGCAGCCCGAGTGGAGGGGGGGGCTATGGCTACACCTTC
TRBJ1-5 TRBD1 TRBV18 NA CASSGDRPPKPQHF TGTGCCAGCTCAGGGGACAGGCCCCCTAAGCCCCAGCATTTT
TRBJ2-7 NA TRBV18 NA CASSPQGQLIEQYF TGTGCCAGCTCACCCCAGGGTCAGCTTATCGAGCAGTACTTC
TRBJ2-1 NA TRBV7-8 NA CASSLAGGAGGGEQFF TGTGCCAGCAGCTTAGCGGGGGGGGCCGGAGGCGGTGAGCAGTTCTTC
TRBJ1-1 NA TRBV11-2 NA CASSLVPLTREDTEAFF TGTGCCAGCAGCTTAGTCCCTTTGACCAGGGAGGACACTGAAGCTTTCTTT
TRBJ2-3 NA TRBV29-1 many CSLRPDYADTQYF TGCAGCTTGCGACCGGACTACGCAGATACGCAGTATTTT
TRBJ2-3 NA TRBV2 NA CASSRDSVWRVSDTQYF TGTGCCAGCAGCCGAGACTCAGTTTGGAGGGTTTCAGATACGCAGTATTTT
TRBJ1-2 NA TRBV6-5 once CASSYWQDNVYGYTF TGTGCCAGCAGTTACTGGCAGGACAACGTCTATGGCTACACCTTC
TRBJ2-7 NA TRBV27 NA CASSGTPYEQYF TGTGCCAGCAGCGGGACACCCTACGAGCAGTACTTC
TRBJ2-2 TRBD1 TRBV7-3 NA CASSRDRGGSGELFF TGTGCCAGCAGCCGGGACAGGGGTGGATCCGGGGAGCTGTTTTTT
TRBJ1-1 NA TRBV7-9 medium-sized CASSFLDPEAFF TGTGCCAGCAGCTTCCTTGACCCCGAAGCTTTCTTT
TRBJ2-7 TRBD1 TRBV9 NA CASSGRQGVDEQYF TGTGCCAGCAGCGGTAGACAGGGTGTGGACGAGCAGTACTTC
TRBJ2-6 NA TRBV19 once CASSMLGEEKRHGGANVLTF TGTGCCAGTAGTATGTTAGGTGAAGAAAAAAGACACGGTGGGGCCAACGTCCTGACTTTC
TRBJ1-5 NA TRBV7-2 NA CASSPTGLRQPQHF TGTGCCAGCAGCCCTACAGGTTTGCGACAGCCCCAGCATTTT
TRBJ2-5 TRBD2 TRBV9 NA CASSVGSGGETQYF TGTGCCAGCAGCGTAGGTAGCGGGGGAGAGACCCAGTACTTC
TRBJ2-3 TRBD2 TRBV6-5 NA CAVRTSGTDTQYF TGTGCCGTAAGGACTAGCGGCACAGATACGCAGTATTTT
TRBJ2-7 NA TRBV11-1 NA CASSLPGSPYEQYF TGTGCCAGCAGCTTACCAGGGTCCCCATACGAGCAGTACTTC